This TCR beta chain was identified in a study of radiation and T cells in renal cell carcinoma. This clone is a singleton in its sample. Trimming stripped 4 bases from V and 0 bases from J, with 16 bases between. The CDR3 is made up of 17 amino acids. Germline V lookup: CDR1 LGHNA, CDR2 YSLEER. Indicated time point: blood 4 weeks post-SBRT, at nephrectomy. The treatment is: 15 Gy SBRT to primary tumor, nephrectomy 4 weeks later. This table comes from immunoSEQ multiplex PCR, and its TCRdb copy is limited to in-frame clones, with some not included. The data show approximately 150,000 clones, with approximately 86% seen just once and 15% to 20% held by the top ten.

This clonotype originated in a woman aged 50 to 60 with renal cell carcinoma. Sequenced material: blood, taken from a patient whose treatment included radiotherapy and nephrectomy. The V and J genes are TRBV4-3 and TRBJ1-3; D remains ambiguous. The CDR3 DNA is TGCGCCAGCAGCCCAGGTGCCCAGTTTCGCTCTGGAAACACCATATATTTT. Translated: CASSPGAQFRSGNTIYF.